The 28 T cell receptor beta chains given below trace back to one sample, sequenced in a study of CD8 T cells in Susac syndrome. Random hexamers were used to reverse transcribe an amount of about 0.5 to 1 ug RNA. TCRdb re-derived calls from the immunoSEQ multiplex PCR reads in MiXCR, one entry per CDR3 protein. The sample carries more than 100,000 distinct CDR3 sequences, 90% to 95% recorded once. The material sequenced was CD4+ T cells from PBMCs. These receptors originate from a human donor in good health.

The chain joins TRBV5-5 to TRBJ2-4; no clear D. The CDR3 is 14 residues long. Between the trimmed V and J ends, which lost 7 bases and 3 bases, there was a span of 14 bases. Germline lookup yields CDR1 SGHKS and CDR2 YYEKEE (reference sequence). CDR3 sequence reads: CASSKESNKNIQYF. The CDR3 DNA is TGTGCCAGCTCGAAGGAAAGCAACAAAAACATTCAGTACTTC.

This chain links TRBV28 with TRBJ2-3; 8 nucleotides line up with TRBD2. Germline CDR1 MDHEN, CDR2 SYDVKM. The CDR3 loop spans 17 amino acids. Losses at the gene ends were 5 bases for V and 0 bases for J; bases not matched to a gene: 10. The CDR3 DNA reads TGTGCCAGCAGTGAGCGGGAGTGGGGAACTAGCACAGATACGCAGTATTTT. Protein sequence: CASSEREWGTSTDTQYF. The full variable domain, rest sourced from reference TRBV28 and TRBJ2-3, is DVKVTQSSRYLVKRTGEKVFLECVQDMDHENMFWYRQDPGLGLRLIYFSYDVKMKEKGDIPEGYSVSREKKERFSLILESASTNQTSMYLCASSEREWGTSTDTQYFGPGTRLTVL.

The chain has TRBV27 and TRBJ1-3, with D maybe TRBD1 (5 bases). The length of the CDR3 is 16 residues. Between the trimmed V and J ends, which lost 5 bases and 0 bases, there was a span of 14 bases. From germline, CDR1 is MNHEY and CDR2 SMNVEV (reference sequence). CDR3 region: CASSRQGGYSGNTIYF. The CDR3 DNA follows: TGTGCCAGCAGTAGGCAGGGAGGGTACTCTGGAAACACCATATATTTT.

The rearrangement links TRBV2 to TRBJ1-1; perhaps TRBD1 as D (5 bases). Deletions cut 2 bases from V and 0 bases from J, with 7 bases between. The CDR3 has 14 amino acids. Germline V CDR1 and CDR2: SNHLY, FYNNEI. DNA of the CDR3: TGTGCCAGCAGTGAACACAGGATGAACACTGAAGCTTTCTTT. Translated, it gives CASSEHRMNTEAFF.

The genes are TRBV29-1 and TRBJ2-7, with 8 bases aligning to TRBD1. V shed 4 bases, J shed 3 bases, and the junction held 2 bases outside the gene matches. The CDR3 spans 12 residues. Germline lookup yields CDR1 SQVTM and CDR2 ANQGSEA. In DNA, the CDR3 is TGCAGCGTTGCGGGACAGGTCTACGAGCAGTACTTC. Translating gives CSVAGQVYEQYF.

The CDR3 sequence: CASSERKSNEQFF. CDR3 coding DNA: TGTGCCAGCAGTGAAAGGAAGTCAAATGAGCAGTTCTTC. This chain connects TRBV25-1 to TRBJ2-1; D not resolved. The CDR3 is made up of 13 amino acids. Deletions cut 2 bases from V and 7 bases from J, with 9 bases between. From germline, CDR1 is MGHDK and CDR2 SYGVNS.

The V and J genes are TRBV7-9 and TRBJ2-3; the D gene is possibly TRBD1 (5 bases). This CDR3 is built from 16 residues. V lost 5 bases, J lost 3 bases, and 18 bases lay in between. The germline V gene encodes CDR1 SEHNR and CDR2 FQNEAQ (reference sequence). CDR3 in DNA: TGTGCCAGCAGCCCAGGGCCACCGATAACTACAGATACGCAGTATTTT. Its translation: CASSPGPPITTDTQYF.

This clonotype came up once. The chain recombines TRBV14 with TRBJ2-1; D possibly matches TRBD1 or TRBD2 (5 bases each). V lost 4 bases, J lost 7 bases, and 17 bases lay in between. CDR1 SGHDN and CDR2 FVKESK come from the germline V gene. This CDR3 spans 15 amino acids. The CDR3 bases are TGTGCCAGCAGCCGAGAGGCCACGTGGGGGAATGAGCAGTTCTTC. Translation: CASSREATWGNEQFF.

The V call is TRBV7-2, the J call TRBJ1-4, with 9 bases that match TRBD1. This CDR3 comprises 14 residues. Germline-derived CDR1 and CDR2 are SGHTA and FQGNSA. With V trimmed by 5 bases and J by 5 bases, 3 bases remained unmatched. The CDR3 region has the DNA TGTGCCAGCAGCGTGGACAGGGGAAATGAAAAACTGTTTTTT. Translating gives CASSVDRGNEKLFF.

This clonotype came up once. The J gene is TRBJ2-1, the V gene TRBV19, with D possibly called TRBD1 or TRBD2 (5 bases each). The CDR3 totals 12 residues. The V end lost 5 bases, the J end lost 15 bases, and 17 bases lay between the germline ends. Germline CDR1 and CDR2: LNHDA and SQIVND (reference sequence). CDR3 in DNA: TGTGCCAGTAGTTCCCGGGACGGCTCATGGTTCTTC. The encoded protein is CASSSRDGSWFF.

The rearrangement uses TRBV7-9 and TRBJ1-1; D unclear. This CDR3 has 15 residues. The germline V gene encodes CDR1 SEHNR and CDR2 FQNEAQ (reference sequence). V lost 3 bases and J 0 bases, leaving 11 bases between the germline ends. The CDR3 region has the DNA TGTGCCAGCAGCTTCAGCCTTACTATGAACACTGAAGCTTTCTTT. It encodes CASSFSLTMNTEAFF.

The V and J genes are TRBV23-1 and TRBJ2-5, with D possibly called TRBD1 or TRBD2 (5 bases each). TRBV23-1 is annotated as an ORF whose role is uncertain. CDR3 length: 12 amino acids. V lost 10 bases, J lost 5 bases, and 14 bases lay in between. Here the CDR3 DNA reads TGCGCCACCCTTGAGGGGTGGGAGACCCAGTACTTC. Protein: CATLEGWETQYF.

This clonotype has just one count. The chain couples TRBV12-3 or TRBV12-4 to TRBJ2-1; possible D gene TRBD2, 8 bases. The ends were cut back, 8 bases at V and 2 bases at J, with 16 bases in the middle. This CDR3 spans 15 amino acids. The DNA of the CDR3 is TGTGCCAGCCAGGGGGGTAGCGGGACCTACAATGAGCAGTTCTTC. Its translation is CASQGGSGTYNEQFF.

This clonotype was recorded once. The chain employs TRBV28 and TRBJ2-7; TRBD2 matches at 9 bases. V shed 8 bases, J shed 6 bases, and the junction held 17 bases outside the gene matches. Germline values: CDR1 MDHEN, CDR2 SYDVKM. The CDR3 sequence is 16 residues long. The CDR3 DNA follows: TGTGCCAGCTCTGCCGGTGGCGTTAGCGGGAGCGGCGAGCAGTACTTC. It specifies CASSAGGVSGSGEQYF.

The chain carries TRBV18 and TRBJ2-5, with 10 bases lining up with TRBD2. The CDR3 contains 15 residues. The germline V gene encodes CDR1 KGHSH and CDR2 LQKENI. The V and J ends lost 6 bases and 5 bases, in that order; junction bases with no gene match: 9. CDR3 coding DNA: TGTGCCAGCTCCCCTCCGGGACTAGCGATGGAGACCCAGTACTTC. Amino acids: CASSPPGLAMETQYF.

The V and J genes are TRBV7-6 and TRBJ2-5, with unresolved D. In germline, CDR1 is SGHVS, CDR2 FNYEAQ. The V gene lost 0 bases and the J gene lost 5 bases, with 4 bases spanning the gap. The length of the CDR3 is 12 residues. CDR3 bases: TGTGCCAGCAGCTTAGCGAGCGAGACCCAGTACTTC. This encodes CASSLASETQYF.

This clonotype was seen more than once but under ten times. One end of the junction is discordant with germline, which a read error may explain. The chain carries TRBV5-1 and TRBJ2-5, with D uncertain. CDR1 is SGHRS and CDR2 is YFSETQ in the germline V gene. CDR3 length equals 12 residues. The CDR3: CASSLDQETQYF. DNA of the CDR3: TGTGCCAGCAGCTTGGACCAAGAGACCCAGTACTTC.

V and J are TRBV4-1 and TRBJ2-3, with a weak D call TRBD2 (5 bases). The CDR3 consists of 16 residues. Germline CDR1 is MGHRA and CDR2 is YSYEKL. V was pared by 0 bases and J by 1 base, with 11 bases between. In DNA form, the CDR3 reads TGCGCCAGCAGCCAAGATCGGACTCGGGGCACAGATACGCAGTATTTT. This encodes CASSQDRTRGTDTQYF.

This clonotype has just one count. The CDR3 coding sequence is TGTGCCAGCACCATCAATCAGCCCCAGCATTTT. It yields the protein CASTINQPQHF. This chain connects TRBV5-6 to TRBJ1-5; unclear D gene. The CDR3 is made up of 11 amino acids. In germline, CDR1 is SGHDT, CDR2 YYEEEE. V shed 6 bases and J shed 3 bases, with 4 bases lying between them.

The V gene is TRBV7-8, the J gene TRBJ2-1; 12 bases map to TRBD2. The CDR3 has 16 residues. CDR1 is SGHVS, CDR2 FQNEAQ, per germline. Trimming cost V 2 bases and J 7 bases; bases outside gene matches: 6. The CDR3 sequence: CASSLLAGGGGNEQFF. The DNA of the CDR3 is TGTGCCAGCAGCTTACTAGCGGGAGGGGGTGGGAATGAGCAGTTCTTC.

The rearrangement joins TRBV28 to TRBJ2-1, with 9 positions matching TRBD2. From germline, CDR1 is MDHEN and CDR2 SYDVKM. This CDR3 comprises 15 residues. The V gene end was trimmed by 4 bases and the J gene end by 4 bases; junction bases not matched to a gene: 5. The CDR3 sequence: CASSSGGRVYNEQFF. For the CDR3, the DNA is TGTGCCAGCAGTTCTGGCGGGAGGGTGTACAATGAGCAGTTCTTC. Full variable domain (outside the CDR3, taken from reference TRBV28 and TRBJ2-1): DVKVTQSSRYLVKRTGEKVFLECVQDMDHENMFWYRQDPGLGLRLIYFSYDVKMKEKGDIPEGYSVSREKKERFSLILESASTNQTSMYLCASSSGGRVYNEQFFGPGTRLTVL.

The chain couples TRBV28 to TRBJ2-7, with D perhaps matching TRBD1 or TRBD2 (5 bases each). The CDR3 has 14 residues. Germline CDR1 is MDHEN and CDR2 is SYDVKM. Trimming removed 3 bases from V and 7 bases from J, with 16 bases in between. The DNA for the CDR3 is TGTGCCAGCAGTTTCTCTCTCTCTGAGGGGGAGCAGTACTTC. It is translated as CASSFSLSEGEQYF.

The gene calls are TRBV28 and TRBJ2-1; 7 positions agree with TRBD2. Germline V gene data show CDR1 as MDHEN and CDR2 as SYDVKM. Trimming removed 5 bases from V and 7 bases from J; junction bases left unmatched: 5. The length of the CDR3 is 13 residues. CDR3 nucleotide sequence: TGTGCCAGCAGTCCCACGGGAGGTAATGAGCAGTTCTTC. Protein sequence: CASSPTGGNEQFF.

This clonotype was picked up a small number of times. This chain links TRBV7-2 with TRBJ2-7; TRBD2 aligns across 10 bases. CDR1 is SGHTA, CDR2 FQGNSA, per germline. CDR3 size: 15 residues. The junction had 3 bases not matched to a gene; V was cut back by 2 bases and J by 2 bases. This chain's CDR3 is CASSLRTSGTYEQYF. For the CDR3, the DNA is TGTGCCAGCAGCTTACGGACTAGCGGAACCTACGAGCAGTACTTC. Drawing the rest from reference TRBV7-2 and TRBJ2-7, the complete variable domain is GAGVSQSPSNKVTEKGKDVELRCDPISGHTALYWYRQSLGQGLEFLIYFQGNSAPDKSGLPSDRFSAERTGGSVSTLTIQRTQQEDSAVYLCASSLRTSGTYEQYFGPGTRLTVT.

The chain recombines TRBV2 with TRBJ2-7; TRBD1 or TRBD2 may be the D gene (5 bases each). The germline gives CDR1 SNHLY, CDR2 FYNNEI. Trimming pared 5 bases from V and 7 bases from J, leaving 18 bases between. The CDR3 sequence is 14 residues long. CDR3 nucleotides: TGTGCCAGCAGTTCAGGAGGCCAGGGCGAGGAGCAGTACTTC. This translates into CASSSGGQGEEQYF.

The chain joins TRBV14 to TRBJ1-2, with 8 bases aligning to TRBD1. Germline CDR1 SGHDN, CDR2 FVKESK. CDR3 length: 13 residues. V was pared by 4 bases and J by 7 bases, with 5 bases of the junction left unmatched. In DNA form, the CDR3 reads TGTGCCAGCAGCCGACAGGGGATAAGTGGCTACACCTTC. Encoded protein: CASSRQGISGYTF.

In this sample, this clonotype turned up once. The CDR3 sequence: CASSQHQGVNTEAFF. The CDR3 bases are TGTGCCAGCAGCCAACATCAGGGGGTAAACACTGAAGCTTTCTTT. The chain joins TRBV3-1 to TRBJ1-1, with 7 bases matching TRBD1. The J segment lost 2 bases and the V segment lost 2 bases, leaving 5 bases of the junction unmatched. The CDR3 sequence is 15 residues long. Germline CDR1 reads LGHDT; CDR2 reads YNNKEL (reference sequence).

The rearrangement links TRBV20-1 to TRBJ2-3; D not certain. V was clipped by 0 bases and J by 3 bases, with 1 base between them. Germline V gene sequence: CDR1 DFQATT, CDR2 SNEGSKA (reference sequence). The CDR3 totals 11 residues. The DNA of the CDR3 is TGCAGTGCTAGAGAGACAGATACGCAGTATTTT. Its protein is CSARETDTQYF.